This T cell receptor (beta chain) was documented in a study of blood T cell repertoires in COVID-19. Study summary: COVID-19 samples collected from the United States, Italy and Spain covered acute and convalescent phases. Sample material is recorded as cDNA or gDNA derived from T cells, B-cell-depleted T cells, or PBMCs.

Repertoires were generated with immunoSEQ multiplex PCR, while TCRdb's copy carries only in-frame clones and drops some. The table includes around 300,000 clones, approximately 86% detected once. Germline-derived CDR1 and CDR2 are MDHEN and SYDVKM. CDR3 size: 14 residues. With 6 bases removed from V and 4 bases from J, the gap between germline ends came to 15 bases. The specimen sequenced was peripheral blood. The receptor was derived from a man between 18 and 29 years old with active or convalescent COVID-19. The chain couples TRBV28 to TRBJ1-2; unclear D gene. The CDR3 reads CASSLTGRSYGYTF. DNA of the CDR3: TGTGCCAGCAGCCTCACCGGGAGAAGCTATGGCTACACCTTC.